This T cell receptor (beta chain) was identified during a study of blood T cell repertoires in COVID-19. Whole-study context: From T cells, B-cell-depleted T cells, or PBMCs came the material, which was cDNA or gDNA.

This clone was counted once. How the authors handled the data: Estimation of nucleated cell counts was performed using reference gene primer amplification. Here immunoSEQ multiplex PCR was the method, and the copy in TCRdb shows in-frame clones only, minus some. D and trimming were read from the DNA, whereas the V and J calls and clone size are those reported in that table. The repertoire includes over 150,000 clones, around 84% of them detected once, and roughly 13% sits in the top ten. Per the germline V gene, CDR1 is SGHAT and CDR2 is FQNNGV. V gave up 5 bases and J gave up 7 bases, with 15 bases separating them. The CDR3 loop spans 14 amino acids.

This clonotype was sampled from a human donor in a cohort sampled during active COVID-19. What was sequenced was peripheral blood. This rearrangement joins TRBV11-2 to TRBJ2-1, with D uncertain. CDR3 DNA sequence: TGTGCCAGCAGCCAATTACTTAATGCTAATGAGCAGTTCTTC. The encoded protein is CASSQLLNANEQFF. Supplemented by reference TRBV11-2 and TRBJ2-1, the full variable domain reads EAGVAQSPRYKIIEKRQSVAFWCNPISGHATLYWYQQILGQGPKLLIQFQNNGVVDDSQLPKDRFSAERLKGVDSTLKIQPAKLEDSAVYLCASSQLLNANEQFFGPGTRLTVL.